The 15 T cell receptor beta chains below all came from one sample that was sequenced in a study of graft-versus-host responses after intestinal transplantation. Profiled with immunoSEQ multiplex PCR; TCRdb holds only in-frame clones, not every one. The profile shows 85,000 to 95,000 clones, 85% to 95% of them singletons. Their target antigens are unknown. The specimen comprised unstimulated CD8+ T cells sorted from spleen or lymph node cells, sampled before intestinal transplant. These receptor sequences come from a human donor who received an intestinal transplant.

This rearrangement joins TRBV30 to TRBJ2-5; 8 bases agree with TRBD2. Germline V CDR1 and CDR2: GTSNPN, SVGIG (reference sequence). J lost 5 bases, V lost 4 bases, and 9 bases had no gene match. This CDR3 has 14 amino acids. The CDR3 nucleotides read TGTGCCTGGAACGGGGGGGAAGTAGGGGAGACCCAGTACTTC. It yields the protein CAWNGGEVGETQYF.

V usage is TRBV30 and J usage is TRBJ2-1, with D possibly being TRBD1 (5 bases). Between the trimmed V and J ends, which lost 1 base and 3 bases, there was a span of 10 bases. Germline assignment: CDR1 GTSNPN and CDR2 SVGIG (reference sequence). The CDR3 spans 14 residues. CDR3 sequence: CAWSDKTVYNEQFF. The CDR3 nucleotides are TGTGCCTGGAGTGATAAGACAGTCTACAATGAGCAGTTCTTC. Variable domain in full (rest from reference TRBV30 and TRBJ2-1): SQTIHQWPATLVQPVGSPLSLECTVEGTSNPNLYWYRQAAGRGLQLLFYSVGIGQISSEVPQNLSASRPQDRQFILSSKKLLLSDSGFYLCAWSDKTVYNEQFFGPGTRLTVL.

V and J are TRBV19 and TRBJ1-2; possibly TRBD1 for D (6 bases). The germline V and J ends were trimmed by 9 bases and 2 bases, with 13 bases remaining between them. CDR1 is LNHDA, CDR2 SQIVND, per germline (reference sequence). The length of the CDR3 is 13 residues. The CDR3 sequence: CASLDRENYGYTF. CDR3 sequence (DNA): TGTGCCAGCCTGGACAGAGAGAACTATGGCTACACCTTC.

The V call is TRBV4-3, the J call TRBJ1-4, with D maybe TRBD1 (5 bases). Germline CDR1 reads LGHNA; CDR2 reads YSLEER. V was clipped by 0 bases and J by 5 bases, with 16 bases between them. The CDR3 extends over 17 amino acids. CDR3 coding DNA: TGCGCCAGCAGCCAAGAATGGAGTCTACAGGAAAATGAAAAACTGTTTTTT. Its protein product is CASSQEWSLQENEKLFF.

Concerning this clone itself: The sample carries other DNA sequences with the same CDR3. The rearrangement joins TRBV5-1 to TRBJ1-1, with D possibly matching TRBD1 (5 bases). Germline V gene data show CDR1 as SGHRS and CDR2 as YFSETQ. The CDR3 is made up of 13 amino acids. With 3 bases removed from V and 1 base from J, the gap between germline ends came to 7 bases. CDR3 sequence: CASSSTGNTEAFF. In DNA, the CDR3 is TGCGCCAGCAGCTCTACAGGGAACACTGAAGCTTTCTTT.

This clone was recorded once. V is TRBV11-3 and J is TRBJ1-5; D is unclear. V was clipped by 0 bases and J by 5 bases, with 8 bases between them. CDR3 size: 14 residues. Germline CDR1 SGHNT, CDR2 YENEEA. The CDR3 nucleotides are TGTGCCAGCAGCTTAGACCGGAGGTATCAGCCCCAGCATTTT. This encodes CASSLDRRYQPQHF.

The rearrangement uses TRBV7-9 and TRBJ2-3; the D gene is possibly TRBD2 (5 bases). Trimming left V 5 bases short and J 5 bases short, with 17 bases between. The CDR3 is 15 residues long. Germline values: CDR1 SEHNR, CDR2 FQNEAQ (reference sequence). The DNA of the CDR3 is TGTGCCAGCAGCGAACCGAGAGGGCGCCAAGATACGCAGTATTTT. This codes for CASSEPRGRQDTQYF.

V gene TRBV19 combines with J gene TRBJ1-2; unclear D gene. This CDR3 region has 13 residues. In germline, CDR1 is LNHDA, CDR2 SQIVND (reference sequence). V was cut by 6 bases and J by 8 bases, with 16 bases left in between. This CDR3 reads CASSPGGWHGYTF. The CDR3 DNA sequence: TGTGCCAGTAGCCCCGGAGGCTGGCACGGCTACACCTTC.

The genes are TRBV13 and TRBJ2-7, with 9 positions matching TRBD1. Germline trimming cut 6 bases from V and 0 bases from J; bases unmatched to any gene: 6. The CDR3 is 15 residues long. CDR1 is PRHDT, CDR2 FYEKMQ, per germline (reference sequence). CDR3 residues: CASSPRGQGSYEQYF. As DNA, the CDR3 is TGTGCCAGCAGTCCCCGGGGACAGGGCTCCTACGAGCAGTACTTC.

The CDR3 reads CASSPTGEGYTF. In DNA, the CDR3 is TGTGCCAGCAGCCCTACGGGGGAGGGCTACACCTTC. The chain recombines TRBV14 with TRBJ1-2; a weak D match, TRBD1 (5 bases). The CDR3 length is 12 residues. V was cut by 4 bases and J by 8 bases, with 11 bases left in between. In germline, CDR1 is SGHDN, CDR2 FVKESK.

This sequence joins TRBV9 and TRBJ2-3, with TRBD1 identical over 9 bases. V trimming: 3 bases; J trimming: 0 bases; junction bases outside the gene matches: 2. The germline gives CDR1 SGDLS, CDR2 YYNGEE. The length of the CDR3 is 15 residues. CDR3 DNA sequence: TGTGCCAGCAGCGACAGGGGGCGCAGCACAGATACGCAGTATTTT. Residues: CASSDRGRSTDTQYF.

This chain joins TRBV7-2 and TRBJ2-7; 13 nucleotides line up with TRBD2. TRBJ2-1 explains the end of the DNA better; the J call may be wrong. CDR1 SGHTA and CDR2 FQGNSA come from the germline V gene. CDR3 length: 15 amino acids. CDR3 amino acids: CASSLLAGGHNEQFF. Here the CDR3 DNA reads TGTGCCAGCAGCCTACTAGCGGGGGGGCACAATGAGCAGTTCTTC.

The chain combines TRBV30 with TRBJ1-1, with D possibly being TRBD1 (5 bases). Germline V CDR1 and CDR2: GTSNPN, SVGIG (reference sequence). Trimming pared 5 bases from V and 0 bases from J, leaving 13 bases between. The CDR3 runs 14 residues. The CDR3 sequence is CAWGTDQMNTEAFF. CDR3 coding DNA: TGTGCCTGGGGGACTGACCAGATGAACACTGAAGCTTTCTTT. Full variable domain (outside the CDR3, taken from reference TRBV30 and TRBJ1-1): SQTIHQWPATLVQPVGSPLSLECTVEGTSNPNLYWYRQAAGRGLQLLFYSVGIGQISSEVPQNLSASRPQDRQFILSSKKLLLSDSGFYLCAWGTDQMNTEAFFGQGTRLTVV.

V and J are TRBV30 and TRBJ1-1, with D tentatively TRBD1 (6 bases). Germline V gene lookup returns CDR1 GTSNPN and CDR2 SVGIG (reference sequence). The CDR3 extends over 13 amino acids. V was clipped by 3 bases and J by 6 bases, with 14 bases between them. The CDR3 coding sequence is TGTGCCTGGAGGGGTCAGGGGAGCCCTGAAGCTTTCTTT. Translation gives CAWRGQGSPEAFF. Using reference TRBV30 and TRBJ1-1 for the parts outside the CDR3, the full variable domain is SQTIHQWPATLVQPVGSPLSLECTVEGTSNPNLYWYRQAAGRGLQLLFYSVGIGQISSEVPQNLSASRPQDRQFILSSKKLLLSDSGFYLCAWRGQGSPEAFFGQGTRLTVV.

The rearrangement links TRBV7-9 to TRBJ2-4; 7 bases align to TRBD1. The CDR3 has 16 amino acids. Trimming cost V 4 bases and J 3 bases; bases outside gene matches: 9. Germline values: CDR1 SEHNR, CDR2 FQNEAQ (reference sequence). The DNA for the CDR3 is TGTGCCAGCAGCTCGGCAGGGGGATCGAACAAAAACATTCAGTACTTC. Residues: CASSSAGGSNKNIQYF.